This entry concerns a single T cell receptor beta chain. In the original processing: Reference gene primer amplification yielded estimated nucleated cell counts. Libraries were prepared by immunoSEQ multiplex PCR; TCRdb keeps only in-frame clonotypes and omits some of them. V and J calls and clone size come straight from that table; D and trimming were deduced from the DNA. The repertoire holds roughly 54,000 clones, with 90% to 95% as singletons. After removal of 0 bases from V and 4 bases from J, the junction contained 7 bases not matched to a gene. The CDR3 covers 16 residues. Germline V gene lookup returns CDR1 SGHRS and CDR2 YFSETQ. The data are from a study of blood T cell repertoires in COVID-19. The wider study: Sites in the United States, Italy and Spain provided acute and convalescent COVID-19 samples.

This receptor was identified in a man in his forties or fifties with acute or convalescent COVID-19. This chain links TRBV5-1 with TRBJ2-4, with 7 bases matching TRBD2. The sequenced material came from peripheral blood. For the CDR3, the DNA is TGCGCCAGCAGCTTGGCCCAACTAGCGATTAAAAACATTCAGTACTTC. Its translation is CASSLAQLAIKNIQYF.